This entry features one T cell receptor (beta chain) sequence. The antigen is not known. The data were obtained in a study of shared clonotypes between healthy human individuals. This table comes from immunoSEQ multiplex PCR, and its TCRdb copy is limited to in-frame clones, with some not included. The sample contains approximately 2.1 million clones, approximately 95% of which appear only once. Study-level findings and limits: Naive CD4 clonotypes were shared across several donors at 5% to 6%. Among donors, the sharing of clonotypes was expected to be influenced by sequencing depth.

The germline V gene encodes CDR1 KGHSH and CDR2 LQKENI. Unmatched junction bases numbered 9, after V lost 3 bases and J lost 7 bases. This CDR3 comprises 15 residues. This receptor was obtained from a man aged 18 to 30 in good health. Some clones in this sample may be carry-over from other donors' samples. The sequenced sample consisted of naive CD4+ T cells from PBMCs. Subset indicated: CD45RA+ positively selected. The chain employs TRBV18 and TRBJ2-1; 7 positions match TRBD2. The CDR3 sequence: CASSPTGGPWNEQFF. The CDR3 bases are TGTGCCAGCTCACCGACGGGAGGCCCCTGGAATGAGCAGTTCTTC.